The rows below give T cell receptor beta chains drawn from one sample of a study of blood T cell repertoires in COVID-19. Only in-frame clones appear in the TCRdb table, and some are missing; sequencing was by immunoSEQ multiplex PCR. The sample has 300,000 to 500,000 clones, approximately 86% seen once. Sequenced input: PBMCs or T cells enriched from blood (not recorded which). All receptors come from a woman aged 40 to 49 with acute COVID-19. The CDR3 runs from the conserved cysteine through the conserved F or W. Fields, in order: J gene, clone size, V gene, D gene, CDR3 protein, CDR3 DNA. The D gene is left open where the match is weak. Where a row states a size, it is once, few, many or the class of an expanded clone; other rows omit it.

j_call: TRBJ1-4; clone_size: .; v_call: TRBV5-1; d_call: TRBD1; cdr3_aa: CASSFSTGPEANEKLFF; cdr3_nt: TGCGCCAGCAGCTTCTCGACAGGGCCGGAGGCTAATGAAAAACTGTTTTTT
j_call: TRBJ1-6; clone_size: .; v_call: TRBV7-2; d_call: .; cdr3_aa: CASSFRPGNSPLHF; cdr3_nt: TGTGCCAGCAGCTTCAGACCGGGGAATTCACCCCTCCACTTT
j_call: TRBJ1-3; clone_size: .; v_call: TRBV2; d_call: .; cdr3_aa: CASSEAQILSGNTIYF; cdr3_nt: TGTGCCAGCAGTGAAGCACAAATCCTCTCTGGAAACACCATATATTTT
j_call: TRBJ1-5; clone_size: .; v_call: TRBV2; d_call: .; cdr3_aa: CASSVNRVSNQPQHF; cdr3_nt: TGTGCCAGCAGTGTCAACAGGGTAAGCAATCAGCCCCAGCATTTT
j_call: TRBJ1-4; clone_size: once; v_call: TRBV11-2; d_call: TRBD1; cdr3_aa: CASSLMWTGKKLFF; cdr3_nt: TGTGCCAGCAGCTTAATGTGGACAGGGAAAAAACTGTTTTTT
j_call: TRBJ1-2; clone_size: .; v_call: TRBV3-1/TRBV3-2; d_call: TRBD1; cdr3_aa: CASSSPGTVGGYTF; cdr3_nt: TGTGCCAGCAGCAGCCCCGGGACAGTTGGCGGCTACACCTTC
j_call: TRBJ2-7; clone_size: .; v_call: TRBV13; d_call: TRBD1; cdr3_aa: CASSFPGQGANEQYF; cdr3_nt: TGTGCCAGCAGCTTCCCCGGACAGGGGGCCAACGAGCAGTACTTC
j_call: TRBJ1-6; clone_size: .; v_call: TRBV10-2; d_call: .; cdr3_aa: CVSASSYNSPLHF; cdr3_nt: TGCGTATCAGCTAGCTCCTATAATTCACCCCTCCACTTT
j_call: TRBJ2-7; clone_size: .; v_call: TRBV10-2; d_call: .; cdr3_aa: CASSDFRGLGSYEQYF; cdr3_nt: TGCGCCAGCAGTGACTTCCGGGGACTCGGGTCCTACGAGCAGTACTTC
j_call: TRBJ2-1; clone_size: .; v_call: TRBV27; d_call: .; cdr3_aa: CASSLLWGPNEQFF; cdr3_nt: TGTGCCAGCAGTTTATTATGGGGGCCCAATGAGCAGTTCTTC
j_call: TRBJ1-1; clone_size: many; v_call: TRBV7-2; d_call: .; cdr3_aa: CASSLDRNTEAFF; cdr3_nt: TGTGCCAGCAGCTTAGACAGAAACACTGAAGCTTTCTTT
j_call: TRBJ1-2; clone_size: .; v_call: TRBV19; d_call: TRBD1; cdr3_aa: CASRRKPGQGYYGYTF; cdr3_nt: TGTGCCAGTAGGAGAAAACCGGGACAGGGCTACTATGGCTACACCTTC
j_call: TRBJ2-5; clone_size: .; v_call: TRBV19; d_call: TRBD2; cdr3_aa: CASSLLHGGAVKTQYF; cdr3_nt: TGTGCCAGTAGTCTCCTTCACGGGGGGGCAGTGAAGACCCAGTACTTC
j_call: TRBJ2-6; clone_size: .; v_call: TRBV9; d_call: .; cdr3_aa: CASSVTGVITGANVLTF; cdr3_nt: TGTGCCAGCAGCGTTACGGGGGTGATAACTGGGGCCAACGTCCTGACTTTC
j_call: TRBJ2-5; clone_size: once; v_call: TRBV11-2; d_call: TRBD2; cdr3_aa: CASSGPFGGGLETQYF; cdr3_nt: TGTGCCAGCAGCGGCCCTTTTGGCGGGGGATTAGAGACCCAGTACTTC
j_call: TRBJ2-1; clone_size: .; v_call: TRBV27; d_call: TRBD2; cdr3_aa: CASSLAGDPYNEQFF; cdr3_nt: TGTGCCAGCAGTTTGGCGGGGGACCCTTACAATGAGCAGTTCTTC
j_call: TRBJ1-1; clone_size: once; v_call: TRBV6-1; d_call: .; cdr3_aa: CASSEQGGTEAFF; cdr3_nt: TGTGCCAGCAGTGAACAGGGAGGTACTGAAGCTTTCTTT
j_call: TRBJ1-1; clone_size: .; v_call: TRBV30; d_call: TRBD1; cdr3_aa: CAWTNRGDGFF; cdr3_nt: TGTGCCTGGACCAACAGGGGGGACGGTTTCTTT
j_call: TRBJ2-7; clone_size: .; v_call: TRBV12-3/TRBV12-4; d_call: .; cdr3_aa: CASSFGGGYEQYF; cdr3_nt: TGTGCCAGCAGTTTCGGAGGTGGATACGAGCAGTACTTC
j_call: TRBJ2-7; clone_size: .; v_call: TRBV29-1; d_call: .; cdr3_aa: CSVSRDRSSYEQYF; cdr3_nt: TGCAGCGTTTCGCGGGACCGGAGCTCCTACGAGCAGTACTTC
j_call: TRBJ1-2; clone_size: .; v_call: TRBV30; d_call: TRBD1; cdr3_aa: CAWSVGTGNAHGYTF; cdr3_nt: TGTGCCTGGAGTGTTGGGACAGGGAATGCCCATGGCTACACCTTC
j_call: TRBJ2-3; clone_size: .; v_call: TRBV15; d_call: TRBD1; cdr3_aa: CATSRLLDRVDTQYF; cdr3_nt: TGTGCCACCAGCAGACTCCTGGACAGGGTAGATACGCAGTATTTT
j_call: TRBJ2-3; clone_size: .; v_call: TRBV7-2; d_call: TRBD2; cdr3_aa: CASSSIAGGTDTQYF; cdr3_nt: TGTGCCAGCAGCTCCATAGCGGGGGGAACAGATACGCAGTATTTT
j_call: TRBJ2-7; clone_size: few; v_call: TRBV7-6; d_call: TRBD2; cdr3_aa: CASSRTRSYEQYF; cdr3_nt: TGTGCCAGCAGCCGGACTAGATCCTACGAGCAGTACTTC
j_call: TRBJ2-7; clone_size: .; v_call: TRBV29-1; d_call: .; cdr3_aa: CSVEHNYEQYF; cdr3_nt: TGCAGCGTTGAACACAACTACGAGCAGTACTTC
j_call: TRBJ1-1; clone_size: .; v_call: TRBV27; d_call: .; cdr3_aa: CASSPHRDRDTEAFF; cdr3_nt: TGTGCCAGCAGTCCACACAGGGACCGGGACACTGAAGCTTTCTTT
j_call: TRBJ1-5; clone_size: .; v_call: TRBV5-4; d_call: .; cdr3_aa: CASSPDRDQPQHF; cdr3_nt: TGTGCCAGCAGCCCGGACAGAGACCAGCCCCAGCATTTT
j_call: TRBJ2-1; clone_size: few; v_call: TRBV9; d_call: TRBD1; cdr3_aa: CASSDRSGTDNEQFF; cdr3_nt: TGTGCCAGCAGCGACCGATCCGGGACAGACAATGAGCAGTTCTTC
j_call: TRBJ2-7; clone_size: .; v_call: TRBV5-1; d_call: TRBD1; cdr3_aa: CASSNGDREYEQYF; cdr3_nt: TGCGCCAGCAGCAATGGGGACAGGGAGTACGAGCAGTACTTC
j_call: TRBJ2-6; clone_size: .; v_call: TRBV24-1; d_call: TRBD2; cdr3_aa: CAIEETSGASGANVLTF; cdr3_nt: TGTGCCATTGAGGAGACTAGCGGGGCCTCTGGGGCCAACGTCCTGACTTTC
j_call: TRBJ2-3; clone_size: .; v_call: TRBV19; d_call: .; cdr3_aa: CASSPSADTQYF; cdr3_nt: TGTGCCAGTAGTCCTAGCGCAGATACGCAGTATTTT
j_call: TRBJ2-1; clone_size: .; v_call: TRBV3-1/TRBV3-2; d_call: .; cdr3_aa: CASSQPGWIFNEQFF; cdr3_nt: TGTGCCAGCAGCCAACCCGGGTGGATTTTCAATGAGCAGTTCTTC
j_call: TRBJ1-5; clone_size: .; v_call: TRBV6-5; d_call: TRBD1; cdr3_aa: CASSYSRTGAHQPQHF; cdr3_nt: TGTGCCAGCAGTTACTCAAGGACAGGGGCCCATCAGCCCCAGCATTTT
j_call: TRBJ2-3; clone_size: once; v_call: TRBV13; d_call: .; cdr3_aa: CASSLQLNTQYF; cdr3_nt: TGTGCCAGCAGCCTACAGCTTAATACGCAGTATTTT
j_call: TRBJ2-3; clone_size: .; v_call: TRBV6-5; d_call: .; cdr3_aa: CASRKQGVDTQYF; cdr3_nt: TGTGCCAGCAGAAAACAGGGCGTGGACACGCAGTATTTT
j_call: TRBJ1-2; clone_size: few; v_call: TRBV19; d_call: .; cdr3_aa: CASSTGTFFYGYTF; cdr3_nt: TGTGCCAGTAGTACTGGGACATTTTTCTATGGCTACACCTTC
j_call: TRBJ2-7; clone_size: .; v_call: TRBV6-5; d_call: .; cdr3_aa: CASSLTTVGEQYF; cdr3_nt: TGTGCCAGCAGCCTCACTACGGTAGGTGAGCAGTACTTC
j_call: TRBJ2-2; clone_size: few; v_call: TRBV5-4; d_call: .; cdr3_aa: CASSLEGEVSGELFF; cdr3_nt: TGTGCCAGCAGCTTAGAAGGAGAGGTCTCCGGGGAGCTGTTTTTT
j_call: TRBJ2-7; clone_size: few; v_call: TRBV6-2/TRBV6-3; d_call: .; cdr3_aa: CASSYPSYEQYF; cdr3_nt: TGTGCCAGCAGTTACCCCAGCTACGAGCAGTACTTC
j_call: TRBJ1-4; clone_size: .; v_call: TRBV30; d_call: .; cdr3_aa: CAWRSTGPNEKLFF; cdr3_nt: TGTGCCTGGAGGAGTACAGGACCTAATGAAAAACTGTTTTTT
j_call: TRBJ2-7; clone_size: .; v_call: TRBV6-5; d_call: .; cdr3_aa: CASSYREGTYEQYF; cdr3_nt: TGTGCCAGCAGTTACCGAGAGGGCACCTACGAGCAGTACTTC
j_call: TRBJ1-1; clone_size: .; v_call: TRBV5-1; d_call: .; cdr3_aa: CASSLGGAGAFF; cdr3_nt: TGCGCCAGCAGCTTGGGGGGAGCGGGGGCTTTCTTT
j_call: TRBJ2-5; clone_size: .; v_call: TRBV6-1; d_call: TRBD1; cdr3_aa: CASSEMDRGKETQYF; cdr3_nt: TGTGCCAGCAGTGAAATGGACAGGGGGAAAGAGACCCAGTACTTC
j_call: TRBJ2-5; clone_size: .; v_call: TRBV5-8; d_call: .; cdr3_aa: CASTIPSGETQYF; cdr3_nt: TGTGCCAGCACGATTCCTTCCGGGGAGACCCAGTACTTC
j_call: TRBJ1-2; clone_size: .; v_call: TRBV3-1/TRBV3-2; d_call: TRBD1; cdr3_aa: CASSLGQGGYGYTF; cdr3_nt: TGTGCCAGCAGCCTCGGACAGGGCGGCTATGGCTACACCTTC
j_call: TRBJ2-1; clone_size: .; v_call: TRBV5-4; d_call: .; cdr3_aa: CASSLGGESNEQFF; cdr3_nt: TGTGCCAGCAGCTTGGGTGGGGAGAGCAATGAGCAGTTCTTC
j_call: TRBJ1-6; clone_size: .; v_call: TRBV6-5; d_call: .; cdr3_aa: CASRGEQGGSSPLHF; cdr3_nt: TGTGCCAGCAGGGGGGAACAGGGCGGTAGTTCACCCCTCCACTTT
j_call: TRBJ2-1; clone_size: .; v_call: TRBV18; d_call: TRBD1; cdr3_aa: CASSEGQGSNEQFF; cdr3_nt: TGTGCCAGCTCAGAAGGACAGGGTTCCAATGAGCAGTTCTTC
j_call: TRBJ1-1; clone_size: .; v_call: TRBV4-1; d_call: .; cdr3_aa: CASSQDNRDYREAFF; cdr3_nt: TGCGCCAGCAGCCAAGATAACAGGGACTACCGTGAAGCTTTCTTT
j_call: TRBJ2-2; clone_size: .; v_call: TRBV5-4; d_call: TRBD2; cdr3_aa: CASSLAGRGTNTGELFF; cdr3_nt: TGTGCCAGCAGCTTGGCGGGGCGGGGGACCAACACCGGGGAGCTGTTTTTT
j_call: TRBJ2-7; clone_size: .; v_call: TRBV27; d_call: TRBD1; cdr3_aa: CASSLSRTGSHEQYF; cdr3_nt: TGTGCCAGCAGTTTATCGCGGACAGGGAGCCACGAGCAGTACTTC
j_call: TRBJ1-4; clone_size: .; v_call: TRBV4-1; d_call: .; cdr3_aa: CASSQDRGRQNEKLFF; cdr3_nt: TGCGCCAGCAGCCAAGATAGGGGCAGGCAGAATGAAAAACTGTTTTTT
j_call: TRBJ1-2; clone_size: many; v_call: TRBV6-5; d_call: TRBD1; cdr3_aa: CASRTGSRGYTF; cdr3_nt: TGTGCCTCACGGACAGGGTCGAGGGGCTACACCTTC